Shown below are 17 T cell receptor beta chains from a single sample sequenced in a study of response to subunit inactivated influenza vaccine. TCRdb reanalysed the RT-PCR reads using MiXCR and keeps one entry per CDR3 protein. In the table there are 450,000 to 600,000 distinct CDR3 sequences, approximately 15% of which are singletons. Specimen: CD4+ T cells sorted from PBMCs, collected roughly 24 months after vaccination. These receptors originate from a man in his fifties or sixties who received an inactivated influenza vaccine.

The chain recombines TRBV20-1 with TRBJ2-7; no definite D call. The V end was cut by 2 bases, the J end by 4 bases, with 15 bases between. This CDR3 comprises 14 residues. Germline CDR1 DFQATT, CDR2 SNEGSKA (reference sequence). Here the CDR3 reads CSARSGIESYEQYF. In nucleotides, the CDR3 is TGCAGTGCTAGAAGTGGGATAGAGTCGTACGAGCAGTACTTC.

Here the CDR3 DNA reads TGCAGCGCCGAGGGGGGGGGTTACGAGCAGTACTTC. It encodes CSAEGGGYEQYF. This rearrangement joins TRBV29-1 to TRBJ2-7, with a tentative D call TRBD2 (7 bases). This CDR3 is 12 amino acids long. CDR1 and CDR2 (germline): SQVTM, ANQGSEA. The V gene lost 7 bases and the J gene lost 4 bases, with 14 bases spanning the gap.

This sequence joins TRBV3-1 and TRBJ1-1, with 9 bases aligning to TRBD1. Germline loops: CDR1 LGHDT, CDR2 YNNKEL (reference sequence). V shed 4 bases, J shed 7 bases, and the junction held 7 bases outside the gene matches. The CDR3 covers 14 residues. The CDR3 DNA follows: TGTGCCAGCAGCCTCCGGGACAGGGAGGGTGAAGCTTTCTTT. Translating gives CASSLRDREGEAFF.

CDR3 loop: CASSLRTGSGMSSYEQYF. CDR3 in DNA: TGTGCCAGCAGCTTAAGGACAGGGTCGGGGATGAGCTCCTACGAGCAGTACTTC. The chain employs TRBV11-2 and TRBJ2-7; 8 nucleotides agree with TRBD1. Germline loops: CDR1 SGHAT, CDR2 FQNNGV. This CDR3 is built from 18 residues. With V trimmed by 2 bases and J by 0 bases, 12 bases remained unmatched.

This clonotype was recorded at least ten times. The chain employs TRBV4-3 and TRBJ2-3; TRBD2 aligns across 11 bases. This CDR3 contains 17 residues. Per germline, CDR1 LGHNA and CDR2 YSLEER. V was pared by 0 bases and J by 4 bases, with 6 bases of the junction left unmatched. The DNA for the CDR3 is TGCGCCAGCAGCCAAGAGGCACTAGCGGGGGCGGCAGATACGCAGTATTTT. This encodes CASSQEALAGAADTQYF.

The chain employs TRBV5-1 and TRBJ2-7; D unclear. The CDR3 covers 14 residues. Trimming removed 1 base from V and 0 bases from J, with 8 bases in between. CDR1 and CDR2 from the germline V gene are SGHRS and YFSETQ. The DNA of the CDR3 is TGCGCCAGCAGCTTGACAGTCAGCTCCTACGAGCAGTACTTC. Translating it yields CASSLTVSSYEQYF.

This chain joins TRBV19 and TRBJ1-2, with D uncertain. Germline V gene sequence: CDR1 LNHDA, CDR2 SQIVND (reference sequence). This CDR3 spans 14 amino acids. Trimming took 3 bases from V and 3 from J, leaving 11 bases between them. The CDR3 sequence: CASSMEGWDYGYTF. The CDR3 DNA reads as TGTGCCAGTAGTATGGAGGGTTGGGACTATGGCTACACCTTC.

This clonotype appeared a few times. The CDR3 DNA follows: TGCGCCAGCACCCCCAGTACCGCGCAATCCGAAGCTTTCTTT. Amino acids: CASTPSTAQSEAFF. J is TRBJ1-1 and V is TRBV5-1; the D is unclear. Germline V CDR1 and CDR2: SGHRS, YFSETQ. The CDR3 runs to 14 residues. Trimming pared 6 bases from V and 8 bases from J, leaving 20 bases between.

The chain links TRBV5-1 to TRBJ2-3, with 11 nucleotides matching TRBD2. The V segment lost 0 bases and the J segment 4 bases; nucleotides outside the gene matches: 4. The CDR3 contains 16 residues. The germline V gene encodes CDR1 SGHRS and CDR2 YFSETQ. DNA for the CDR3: TGCGCCAGCAGCTTGGCAGCTAGCGGGGGGCCAGATACGCAGTATTTT. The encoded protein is CASSLAASGGPDTQYF.

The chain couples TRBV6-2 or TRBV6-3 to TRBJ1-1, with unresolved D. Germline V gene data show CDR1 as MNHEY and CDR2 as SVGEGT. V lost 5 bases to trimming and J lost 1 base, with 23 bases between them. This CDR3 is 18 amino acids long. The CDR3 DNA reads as TGTGCCAGCAGTAAGTCTCCCTGGGCCTCCGTGGGGAACACTGAAGCTTTCTTT. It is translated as CASSKSPWASVGNTEAFF.

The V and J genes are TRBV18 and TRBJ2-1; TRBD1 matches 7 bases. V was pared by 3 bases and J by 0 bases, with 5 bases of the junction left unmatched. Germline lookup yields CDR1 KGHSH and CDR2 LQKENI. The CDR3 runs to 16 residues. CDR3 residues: CASSPVTGPSYNEQFF. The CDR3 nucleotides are TGTGCCAGCTCACCTGTGACAGGGCCCTCCTACAATGAGCAGTTCTTC. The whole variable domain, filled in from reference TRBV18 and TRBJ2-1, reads NAGVMQNPRHLVRRRGQEARLRCSPMKGHSHVYWYRQLPEEGLKFMVYLQKENIIDESGMPKERFSAEFPKEGPSILRIQQVVRGDSAAYFCASSPVTGPSYNEQFFGPGTRLTVL.

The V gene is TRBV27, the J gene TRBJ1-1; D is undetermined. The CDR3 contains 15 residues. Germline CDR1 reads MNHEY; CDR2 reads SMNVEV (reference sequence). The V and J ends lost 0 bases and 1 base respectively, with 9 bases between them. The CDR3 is CASSLSNHPNTEAFF. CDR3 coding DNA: TGTGCCAGCAGTTTATCGAACCACCCGAACACTGAAGCTTTCTTT.

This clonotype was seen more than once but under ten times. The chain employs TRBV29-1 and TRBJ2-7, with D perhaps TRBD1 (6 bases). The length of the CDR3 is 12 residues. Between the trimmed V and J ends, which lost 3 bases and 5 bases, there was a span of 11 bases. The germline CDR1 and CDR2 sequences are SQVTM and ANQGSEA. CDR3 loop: CSVDRGGHEQYF. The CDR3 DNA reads TGCAGCGTTGACAGGGGTGGCCACGAGCAGTACTTC.

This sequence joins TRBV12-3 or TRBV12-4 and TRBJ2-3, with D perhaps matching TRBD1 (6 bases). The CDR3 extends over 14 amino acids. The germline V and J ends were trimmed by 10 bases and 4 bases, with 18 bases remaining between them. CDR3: CAIGPGQGPDTQYF. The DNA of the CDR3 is TGTGCCATCGGGCCGGGACAAGGACCAGATACGCAGTATTTT.

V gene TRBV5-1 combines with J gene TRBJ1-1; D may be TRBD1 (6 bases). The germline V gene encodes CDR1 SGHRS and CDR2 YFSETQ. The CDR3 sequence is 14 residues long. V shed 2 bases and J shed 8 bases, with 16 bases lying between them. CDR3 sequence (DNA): TGCGCCAGCAGCTTATCACAGGGCTTCGGGGAAGCTTTCTTT. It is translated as CASSLSQGFGEAFF.

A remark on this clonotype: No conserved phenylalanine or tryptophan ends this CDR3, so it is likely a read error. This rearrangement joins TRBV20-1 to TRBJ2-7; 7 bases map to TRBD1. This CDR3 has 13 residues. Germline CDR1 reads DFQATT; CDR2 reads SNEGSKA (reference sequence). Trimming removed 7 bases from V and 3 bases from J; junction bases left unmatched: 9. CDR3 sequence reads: CSGQRQGNYEQYS. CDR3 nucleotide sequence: TGCAGTGGCCAGAGACAGGGCAACTACGAGCAGTACTCC.

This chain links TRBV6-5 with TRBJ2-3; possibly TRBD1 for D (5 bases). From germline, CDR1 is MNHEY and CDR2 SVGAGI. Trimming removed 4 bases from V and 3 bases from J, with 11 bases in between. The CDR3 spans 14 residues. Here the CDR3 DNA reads TGTGCCAGCAGTTCGGCTTCAGGGACAGATACGCAGTATTTT. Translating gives CASSSASGTDTQYF.